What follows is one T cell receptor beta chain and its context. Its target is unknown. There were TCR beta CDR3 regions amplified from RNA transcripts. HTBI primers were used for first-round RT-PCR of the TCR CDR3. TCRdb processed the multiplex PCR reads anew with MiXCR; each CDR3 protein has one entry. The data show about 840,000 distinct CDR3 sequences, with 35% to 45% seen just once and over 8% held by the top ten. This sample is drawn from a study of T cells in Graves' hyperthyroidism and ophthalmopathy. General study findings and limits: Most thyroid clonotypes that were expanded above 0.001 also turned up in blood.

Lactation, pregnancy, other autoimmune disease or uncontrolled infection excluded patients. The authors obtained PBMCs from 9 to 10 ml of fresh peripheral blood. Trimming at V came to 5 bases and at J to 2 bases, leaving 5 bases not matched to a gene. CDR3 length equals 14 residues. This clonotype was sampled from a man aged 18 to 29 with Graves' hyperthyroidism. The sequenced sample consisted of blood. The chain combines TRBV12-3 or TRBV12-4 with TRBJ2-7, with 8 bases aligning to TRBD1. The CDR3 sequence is CASSRADRAYEQYF. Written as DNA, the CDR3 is TGTGCCAGCAGTCGAGCGGACAGGGCCTACGAGCAGTACTTC.